This T cell receptor (beta chain) was retrieved from a study of T cell responses to AZD1222 COVID-19 vaccine (dated by TCRdb to the early 2020s). With respect to the entire study: AZD1222 recipients given second doses at about 4 weeks or at about 12 weeks were pooled, since spike-specific TCR depth and breadth were not found to differ between the two schedules. Trial participants were enrolled by age into subgroups of 18-55, 56-69 and 70-plus years, and around 140, 26 and 57 TCR-sequenced participants, respectively, were included in these subgroups. A total of more than 230 trial participants underwent TCR sequencing, of whom around 200 received two doses of AZD1222 and around 26 received two doses of the MenACWY control vaccine.

A distance of 8 bases separates the germline ends of V and J, which lose 2 bases and 0 bases respectively. Measured from the cysteine to the phenylalanine, the CDR3 is 15 residues long. Kept here is only the CDR3 DNA, which spans 45 bases and is read in frame from base 1. CDR1 and CDR2 are read off the germline V gene as MDHEN and SYDVKM. Results and caveats for the whole study, not just this receptor: After two AZD1222 doses, both the breadth and the depth of spike-specific TCRs were significantly higher than at day 0 and than in MenACWY recipients. Participants were mostly white British and included more females than males, and it was suggested by the authors that clonal diversity may have been underestimated. In the small 56-69-year group, the increase in depth fell short of significance, most likely because of low power. Because no day 14 peak-response samples were available, repertoires were characterized only after the peak T cell response. Nearly half of unique spike-specific TCRs reportedly recognized epitopes outside regions mutated in the B.1.351 and B.1.1.7 variants. Conclusions about previously exposed vaccinees are limited because only five to seven AZD1222 recipients were SARS-CoV-2 seropositive at baseline. The vaccine-associated CD4 TCRs covered the entire spike protein, and the dominant responses fell in regions 160-218 and 743-854.

As concerns this clone: This clone's antigen is unknown. It has no much larger one-base neighbor in the sample; base qualities were not kept.

The sample's time point label is to be understood as: baseline before first vaccination. Vaccinee samples were obtained from the UK trials COV001 and COV002, which included a single-blind randomized controlled phase 2/3 trial of AZD1222 (ChAdOx1 nCoV-19) in healthy adults. Trial participant PBMC samples were collected at day 0 and day 28 after the second dose for TCRbeta chain sequencing. The CDR3 regions of human TCRbeta chains were analyzed by immunosequencing. As for the original processing: TCRs in the repertoires were compared against a reference library of SARS-CoV-2-specific TCRs that had been generated with the MIRA antigen-specificity platform. Breadth was defined as the fraction of unique TCRs that were SARS-CoV-2-associated. Depth was defined as the fraction of total T cells that were SARS-CoV-2-associated. Using the MIRA data, each spike-specific TCR was mapped to the spike region that the TCR reacts to and placed in a CD4 or CD8 class. Log10-transformed breadth and depth values were compared by one-way ANOVA with Sidak's multiple comparisons tests. The source is immuneACCESS, and TCRdb retained only in-frame sequences with V and J called. Part of the clones is not carried over; for the studies checked, unresolved V genes explain less than half of this, and the remainder is unexplained. V, J and clone size reflect that table, while D and trimming were determined from the DNA. The table for this sample lists over 120,000 clones; over 90% of them were counted only once. Together, the top ten hold roughly 5% of the sample.

The TCR comes from an adult in good health. Specimen: peripheral blood, collected on day 0 of AZD1222 vaccination. The chain joins TRBV28 to TRBJ1-5, with a tentative D gene TRBD1 over 5 matching bases. The DNA sequence is given as TGTGCCAGCAGTTTAGGAGGGGATAGCAATCAGCCCCAGCATTTT. It codes for CASSLGGDSNQPQHF.